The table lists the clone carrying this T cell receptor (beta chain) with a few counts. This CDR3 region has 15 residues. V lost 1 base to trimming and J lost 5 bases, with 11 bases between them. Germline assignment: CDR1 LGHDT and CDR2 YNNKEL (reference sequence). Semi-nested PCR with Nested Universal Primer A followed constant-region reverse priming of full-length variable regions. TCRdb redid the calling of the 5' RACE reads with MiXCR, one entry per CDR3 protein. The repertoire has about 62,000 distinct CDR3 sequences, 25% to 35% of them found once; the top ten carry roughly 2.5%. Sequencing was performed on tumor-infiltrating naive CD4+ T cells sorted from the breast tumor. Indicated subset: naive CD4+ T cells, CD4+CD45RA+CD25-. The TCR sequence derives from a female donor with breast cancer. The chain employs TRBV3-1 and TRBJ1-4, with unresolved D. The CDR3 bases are TGTGCCAGCAGCCAAGGCGGTGGATTGAATGAAAAACTGTTTTTT. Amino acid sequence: CASSQGGGLNEKLFF.